This T cell receptor (beta chain) is drawn from a study of siplizumab effects on memory and regulatory T cells. General observations from the study: Naive or memory phenotype was unassignable for roughly 75-96% of proliferating CD4+ or CD8+ clones. Where siplizumab was present, mappable alloreactive CD4+ clones averaged about 65% Treg-derived, compared with roughly 26% in controls.

Details on this clone: The antigen remains undetermined.

Trimming at V came to 2 bases and at J to 2 bases, leaving 3 bases not matched to a gene. In germline, CDR1 is LNHDA, CDR2 SQIVND (reference sequence). This CDR3 has 15 amino acids. Libraries were prepared by immunoSEQ multiplex PCR; TCRdb keeps only in-frame clonotypes and omits some of them. The data contain tens of thousands of clones, 95% to 97% of them singletons. The specimen sequenced was naive CD4+ T cells sorted from blood. This receptor was taken from a human donor in good health. V gene TRBV19 combines with J gene TRBJ1-5, with TRBD1 matching over 7 bases. CDR3: CASSIPGTGNQPQHF. As DNA, the CDR3 is TGTGCCAGTAGTATACCCGGGACAGGCAATCAGCCCCAGCATTTT.